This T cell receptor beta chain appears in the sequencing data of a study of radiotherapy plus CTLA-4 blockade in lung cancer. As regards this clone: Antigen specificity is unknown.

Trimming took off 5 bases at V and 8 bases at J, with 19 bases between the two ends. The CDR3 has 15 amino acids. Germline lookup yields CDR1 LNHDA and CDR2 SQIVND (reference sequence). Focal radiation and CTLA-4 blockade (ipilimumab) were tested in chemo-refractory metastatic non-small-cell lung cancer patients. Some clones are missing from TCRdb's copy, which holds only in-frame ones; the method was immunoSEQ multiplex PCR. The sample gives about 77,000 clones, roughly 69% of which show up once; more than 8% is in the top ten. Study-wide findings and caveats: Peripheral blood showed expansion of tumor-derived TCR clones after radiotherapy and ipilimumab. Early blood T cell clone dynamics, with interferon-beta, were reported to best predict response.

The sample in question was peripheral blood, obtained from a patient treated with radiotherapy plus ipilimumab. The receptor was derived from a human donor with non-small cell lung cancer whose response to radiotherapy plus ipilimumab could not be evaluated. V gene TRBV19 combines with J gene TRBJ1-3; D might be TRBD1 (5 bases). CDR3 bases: TGTGCCAGTAGTGGCAGACAGCCGCTCTTGGACACCATATATTTT. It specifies CASSGRQPLLDTIYF.